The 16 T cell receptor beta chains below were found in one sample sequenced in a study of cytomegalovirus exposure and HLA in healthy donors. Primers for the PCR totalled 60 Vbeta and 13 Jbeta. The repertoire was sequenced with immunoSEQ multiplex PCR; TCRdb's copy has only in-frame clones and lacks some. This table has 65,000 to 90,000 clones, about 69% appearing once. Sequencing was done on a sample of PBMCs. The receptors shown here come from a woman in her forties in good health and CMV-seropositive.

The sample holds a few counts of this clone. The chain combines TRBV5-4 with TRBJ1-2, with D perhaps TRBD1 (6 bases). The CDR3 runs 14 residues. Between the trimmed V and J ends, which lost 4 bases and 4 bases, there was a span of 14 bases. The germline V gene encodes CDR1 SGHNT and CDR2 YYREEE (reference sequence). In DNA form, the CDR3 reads TGTGCCAGCAGCACAACGGACAGCCTCTATGGCTACACCTTC. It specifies CASSTTDSLYGYTF.

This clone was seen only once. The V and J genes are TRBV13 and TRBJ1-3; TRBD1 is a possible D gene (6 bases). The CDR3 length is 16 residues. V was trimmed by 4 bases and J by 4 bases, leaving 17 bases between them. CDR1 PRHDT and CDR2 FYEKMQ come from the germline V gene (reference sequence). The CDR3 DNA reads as TGTGCCAGCAGCTCGAGGGGGGGGCTCTCGGGAAACACCATATATTTT. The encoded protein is CASSSRGGLSGNTIYF.

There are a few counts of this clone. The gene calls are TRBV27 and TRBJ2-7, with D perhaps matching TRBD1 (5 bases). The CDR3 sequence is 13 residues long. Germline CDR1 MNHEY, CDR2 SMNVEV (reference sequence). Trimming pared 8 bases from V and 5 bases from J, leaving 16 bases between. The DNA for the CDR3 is TGTGCCAGCTTCTCGCCAGGGAACCACGAGCAGTACTTC. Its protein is CASFSPGNHEQYF.

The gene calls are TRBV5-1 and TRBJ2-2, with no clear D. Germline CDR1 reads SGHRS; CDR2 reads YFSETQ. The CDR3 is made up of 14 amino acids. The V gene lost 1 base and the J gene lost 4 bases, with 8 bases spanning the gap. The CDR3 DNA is TGCGCCAGCAGCTTGCTAGTGGGCACCGGGGAGCTGTTTTTT. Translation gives CASSLLVGTGELFF.

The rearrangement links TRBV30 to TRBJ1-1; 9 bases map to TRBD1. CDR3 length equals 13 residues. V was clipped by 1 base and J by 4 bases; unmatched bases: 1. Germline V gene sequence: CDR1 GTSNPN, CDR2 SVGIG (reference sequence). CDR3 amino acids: CAWSADRGTEAFF. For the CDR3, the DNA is TGTGCCTGGAGTGCGGACAGGGGCACTGAAGCTTTCTTT.

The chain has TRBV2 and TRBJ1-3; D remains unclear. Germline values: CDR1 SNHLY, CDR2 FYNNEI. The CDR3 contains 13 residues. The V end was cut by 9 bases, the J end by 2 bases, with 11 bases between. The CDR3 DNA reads TGTGCCAGTAGCGGGCGCACTGGAAACACCATATATTTT. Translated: CASSGRTGNTIYF.

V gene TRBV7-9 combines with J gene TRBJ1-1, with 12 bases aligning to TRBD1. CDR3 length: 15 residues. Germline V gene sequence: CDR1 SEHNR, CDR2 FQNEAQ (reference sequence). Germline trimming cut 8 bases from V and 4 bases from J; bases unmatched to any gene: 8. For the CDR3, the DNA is TGTGCCAGCTGCGGGGACAGGGGGCTAGGCACTGAAGCTTTCTTT. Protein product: CASCGDRGLGTEAFF.

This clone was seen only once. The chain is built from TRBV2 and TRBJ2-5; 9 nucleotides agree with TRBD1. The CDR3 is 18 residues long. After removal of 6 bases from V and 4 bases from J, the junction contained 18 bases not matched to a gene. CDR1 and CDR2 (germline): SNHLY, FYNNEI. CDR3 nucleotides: TGTGCCAGCAGCGTAGAAAGCGGGACAGGGTTGTTCGCAGAGACCCAGTACTTC. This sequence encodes CASSVESGTGLFAETQYF.

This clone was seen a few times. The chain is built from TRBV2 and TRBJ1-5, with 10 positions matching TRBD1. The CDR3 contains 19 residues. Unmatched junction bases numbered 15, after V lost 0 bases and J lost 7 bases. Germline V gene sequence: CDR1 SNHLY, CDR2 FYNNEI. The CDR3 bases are TGTGCCAGCAGTGAAGCGCTTGTAGGACAGGGGGGTCTTAAGCAGCCCCAGCATTTT. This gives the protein CASSEALVGQGGLKQPQHF.

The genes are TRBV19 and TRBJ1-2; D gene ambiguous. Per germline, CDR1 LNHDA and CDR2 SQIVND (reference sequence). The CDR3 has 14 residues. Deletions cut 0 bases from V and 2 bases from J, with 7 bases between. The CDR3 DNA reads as TGTGCCAGTAGTATAGATTGGCAGAACTATGGCTACACCTTC. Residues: CASSIDWQNYGYTF.

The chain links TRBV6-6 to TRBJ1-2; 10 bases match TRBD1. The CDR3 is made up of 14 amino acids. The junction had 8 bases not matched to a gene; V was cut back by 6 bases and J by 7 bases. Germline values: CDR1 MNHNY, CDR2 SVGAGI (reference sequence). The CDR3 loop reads CASSSTGGRGGYTF. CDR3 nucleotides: TGTGCCAGCAGCTCGACAGGGGGCAGAGGTGGCTACACCTTC.

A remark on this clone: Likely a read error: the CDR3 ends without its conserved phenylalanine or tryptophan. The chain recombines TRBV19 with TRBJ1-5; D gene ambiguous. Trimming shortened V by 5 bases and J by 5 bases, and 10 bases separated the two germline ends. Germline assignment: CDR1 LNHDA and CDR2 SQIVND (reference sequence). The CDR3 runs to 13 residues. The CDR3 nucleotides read TGTGCCAGTAGTTTAACAGACTATCAGCCCCAGCATGTT. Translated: CASSLTDYQPQHV.

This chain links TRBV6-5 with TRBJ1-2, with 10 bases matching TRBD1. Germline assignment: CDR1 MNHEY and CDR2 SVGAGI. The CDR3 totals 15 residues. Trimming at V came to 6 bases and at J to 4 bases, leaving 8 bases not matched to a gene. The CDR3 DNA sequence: TGTGCCAGCAGCCCAGGGGGGACAGGGGTCTATGGCTACACCTTC. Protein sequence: CASSPGGTGVYGYTF.

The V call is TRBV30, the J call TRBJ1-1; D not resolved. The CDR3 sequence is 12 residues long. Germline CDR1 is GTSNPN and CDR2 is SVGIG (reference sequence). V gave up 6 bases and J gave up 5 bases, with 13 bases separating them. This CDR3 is CACSRGITEAFF. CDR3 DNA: TGTGCCTGTTCGCGGGGTATAACTGAAGCTTTCTTT.

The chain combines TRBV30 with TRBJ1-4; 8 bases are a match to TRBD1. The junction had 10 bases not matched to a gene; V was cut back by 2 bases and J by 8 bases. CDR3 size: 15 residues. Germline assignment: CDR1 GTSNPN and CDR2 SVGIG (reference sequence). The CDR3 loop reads CAWSRPDRGGEKLFF. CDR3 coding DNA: TGTGCCTGGAGTCGGCCCGACAGGGGAGGGGAAAAACTGTTTTTT.

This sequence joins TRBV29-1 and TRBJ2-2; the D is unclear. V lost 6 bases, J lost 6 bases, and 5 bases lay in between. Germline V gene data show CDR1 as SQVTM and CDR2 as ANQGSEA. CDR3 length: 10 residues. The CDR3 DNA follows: TGCAGCGTACGGTCCGGGGAGCTGTTTTTT. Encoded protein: CSVRSGELFF.